These T cell receptor beta chains were read from a single sample in a study of PD-L1 blockade in urothelial cancer. Assay used: immunoSEQ multiplex PCR; TCRdb lists only in-frame clones, some missing. The profile covers tens of thousands of clones, with roughly 80% appearing a single time and roughly 7% taken by the ten largest. The sequencing here drew on PBMCs, taken around atezolizumab (anti-PD-L1) treatment. The receptors come from a man aged 55 to 69 with urothelial cancer. The CDR3 runs from the conserved cysteine through the conserved F or W. A D gene is named only where the DNA matches it firmly. Expanded clones get a size class; other rows say once, few or many, or leave the size out.

cdr3_aa cdr3_nt cdr3_length clone_size j_call d_call v_call
CASSSGEFTGGRSSPLHF TGTGCCAGCAGCTCGGGGGAATTCACAGGGGGCAGAAGTTCACCCCTCCACTTT 18 few TRBJ1-6 TRBD1 TRBV27
CASSLQRQGDEKLFF TGTGCCAGTAGTCTCCAGCGACAGGGAGATGAAAAACTGTTTTTT 15 NA TRBJ1-4 TRBD1 TRBV19
CASSLVGTRNTGELFF TGCGCCAGCAGCTTGGTGGGGACAAGGAACACCGGGGAGCTGTTTTTT 16 NA TRBJ2-2 NA TRBV5-1
CASSGLTSAYEQYF TGTGCCAGCAGTGGACTGACCAGTGCCTACGAGCAGTACTTC 14 NA TRBJ2-7 NA TRBV2
CASRGTGVTYEQYF TGTGCCAGCAGGGGGACAGGGGTAACCTACGAGCAGTACTTC 14 NA TRBJ2-7 TRBD1 TRBV6-1
CASSDSRGRNEQYF TGTGCCAGCAGTGATAGCAGGGGGCGGAACGAGCAGTACTTC 14 NA TRBJ2-7 TRBD1 TRBV2
CASMSTVNYEQYF TGTGCCAGCATGTCCACGGTTAACTACGAGCAGTACTTC 13 NA TRBJ2-7 NA TRBV2
CATRGATSYNEQFF TGTGCCACCCGCGGGGCCACCTCCTACAATGAGCAGTTCTTC 14 NA TRBJ2-1 NA TRBV10-3
CASSVGPTVSSYEQYF TGTGCCAGCAGCGTAGGCCCGACAGTTAGCTCCTACGAGCAGTACTTC 16 NA TRBJ2-7 NA TRBV9
CASSLGGDARAFF TGCGCCAGCAGCTTGGGAGGAGATGCGAGGGCTTTCTTT 13 NA TRBJ1-1 NA TRBV5-1
CASSAGVDGTESYGYTF TGTGCCAGCAGCGCCGGCGTTGACGGGACAGAGAGCTATGGCTACACCTTC 17 NA TRBJ1-2 TRBD1 TRBV13
CASRGQGLTEAFF TGCGCCAGCAGGGGACAGGGCTTAACTGAAGCTTTCTTT 13 NA TRBJ1-1 TRBD1 TRBV5-1
CASRGESYEQYF TGCGCCAGTCGGGGGGAGTCCTACGAGCAGTACTTC 12 NA TRBJ2-7 TRBD2 TRBV10-2
CASSLPSVEGDEQYF TGCGCCAGCAGCTTGCCGTCCGTTGAAGGGGACGAGCAGTACTTC 15 medium-sized TRBJ2-7 NA TRBV5-1
CASRTGSYGYTF TGTGCCAGCAGAACAGGATCTTATGGCTACACCTTC 12 NA TRBJ1-2 NA TRBV6-5
CASSLGEATEAFF TGTGCCAGCAGCTTGGGAGAAGCCACTGAAGCTTTCTTT 13 NA TRBJ1-1 NA TRBV5-6
CASSYSPGAGELFF TGTGCCAGCAGTTACAGTCCCGGGGCCGGGGAGCTGTTTTTT 14 NA TRBJ2-2 NA TRBV6-5
CASRSGTGEETQYF TGCGCCAGCCGTTCCGGGACAGGGGAAGAGACCCAGTACTTC 14 NA TRBJ2-5 TRBD1 TRBV5-1
CASRRYSNNEKLFF TGTGCCAGCAGAAGATACAGTAATAATGAAAAACTGTTTTTT 14 NA TRBJ1-4 NA TRBV2
CASSFTLTSGTAYEQYF TGTGCCAGCAGTTTCACACTGACTAGCGGGACCGCCTACGAGCAGTACTTC 17 once TRBJ2-7 TRBD2 TRBV2
CASTLRGTGQETQYF TGTGCCAGCACCCTGCGGGGGACAGGCCAAGAGACCCAGTACTTC 15 NA TRBJ2-5 NA TRBV2
CASSIVQGSNQPQHF TGTGCCAGTAGTATCGTACAGGGCAGCAATCAGCCCCAGCATTTT 15 NA TRBJ1-5 NA TRBV19
CASRPSRTGILSQYF TGTGCCAGCAGACCAAGTCGGACAGGGATTTTGTCGCAGTACTTC 15 NA TRBJ2-7 TRBD1 TRBV27
CSVSGAGGIYEAFF TGCAGCGTAAGTGGTGCGGGGGGCATCTATGAAGCTTTCTTT 14 NA TRBJ1-1 NA TRBV29-1
CASRKGTSNGGANVLTF TGTGCCAGCAGGAAAGGGACTAGTAATGGTGGGGCCAACGTCCTGACTTTC 17 few TRBJ2-6 TRBD2 TRBV2
CASSLEDRGNTEAFF TGTGCCAGCAGCTTGGAGGACAGGGGGAACACTGAAGCTTTCTTT 15 once TRBJ1-1 TRBD1 TRBV5-4
CASSLGRGGTGELFF TGCGCCAGCAGCTTGGGGAGGGGAGGCACCGGGGAGCTGTTTTTT 15 NA TRBJ2-2 NA TRBV5-1
CASSRGAGGIYEQFF TGTGCCAGTAGTAGGGGAGCGGGGGGGATTTATGAGCAGTTCTTC 15 NA TRBJ2-1 TRBD2 TRBV19
CASSEVYRENEQFF TGTGCCAGCAGTGAAGTTTATAGAGAGAATGAGCAGTTCTTC 14 NA TRBJ2-1 NA TRBV6-1
CASSFYGFSGNTIYF TGTGCCAGCAGCTTTTACGGGTTCTCTGGAAACACCATATATTTT 15 NA TRBJ1-3 NA TRBV11-3
CASREQGVETQYF TGTGCCAGCAGAGAACAGGGGGTTGAGACCCAGTACTTC 13 NA TRBJ2-5 TRBD1 TRBV7-2
CASSRGRGEKLFF TGTGCCAGCAGCAGGGGGCGCGGTGAAAAACTGTTTTTT 13 NA TRBJ1-4 TRBD1 TRBV28
CASSSQQNSPLHF TGTGCCAGCAGCTCCCAACAGAATTCACCCCTCCACTTT 13 NA TRBJ1-6 NA TRBV7-3
CASSQVGMERGYEQYF TGCGCCAGCAGCCAAGTAGGTATGGAGCGGGGCTACGAGCAGTACTTC 16 NA TRBJ2-7 TRBD2 TRBV4-1
CASSFRQGWNTGELFF TGTGCCAGTAGTTTTCGACAGGGTTGGAACACCGGGGAGCTGTTTTTT 16 NA TRBJ2-2 TRBD1 TRBV19
CASSPPTGEETQYF TGTGCCAGCTCACCACCGACAGGAGAAGAGACCCAGTACTTC 14 NA TRBJ2-5 NA TRBV18
CASSAQASGLYEQYF TGTGCCAGCAGCGCCCAGGCTAGCGGCCTATACGAGCAGTACTTC 15 NA TRBJ2-7 TRBD2 TRBV9
CASSLRRGSNQPQHF TGTGCCAGCAGTCTACGCAGGGGGAGCAATCAGCCCCAGCATTTT 15 NA TRBJ1-5 TRBD1 TRBV2
CSVEGGTGFQETQYF TGCAGCGTTGAAGGGGGGACAGGGTTTCAAGAGACCCAGTACTTC 15 NA TRBJ2-5 TRBD1 TRBV29-1
CASSPTPSTDTQYF TGTGCCAGCTCCCCGACACCTAGCACAGATACGCAGTATTTT 14 once TRBJ2-3 NA TRBV18
CASSEGAFKGQPQHF TGTGCCAGCAGTGAAGGGGCCTTCAAGGGGCAGCCCCAGCATTTT 15 once TRBJ1-5 NA TRBV2
CASSWGTEKLFF TGTGCCAGCAGTTGGGGCACCGAAAAACTGTTTTTT 12 NA TRBJ1-4 NA TRBV6-6
CASSAGEPNSPLHF TGTGCCAGCAGTGCGGGCGAGCCGAATTCACCCCTCCACTTT 14 few TRBJ1-6 NA TRBV27
CAWSVALQGAQGYEQYF TGTGCCTGGAGTGTAGCCTTACAGGGGGCGCAAGGCTACGAGCAGTACTTC 17 NA TRBJ2-7 TRBD1 TRBV30
CASSQEDTWGPLHF TGTGCCAGCAGCCAAGAGGACACTTGGGGACCCCTCCACTTT 14 NA TRBJ1-6 NA TRBV14
CASSLTTGTSASDTQYF TGTGCCAGCAGCCTGACAACCGGGACTAGCGCTTCAGATACGCAGTATTTT 17 NA TRBJ2-3 TRBD2 TRBV7-9
CASRGQGVYEQYF TGTGCCAGCAGAGGTCAGGGGGTCTACGAGCAGTACTTC 13 NA TRBJ2-7 TRBD1 TRBV6-1
CASSMVRGLDSPLHF TGTGCCAGTAGTATGGTGAGAGGTCTTGATTCACCCCTCCACTTT 15 NA TRBJ1-6 NA TRBV19
CASSHTGQQETQYF TGTGCCAGCAGCCACACGGGACAGCAAGAGACCCAGTACTTC 14 once TRBJ2-5 TRBD1 TRBV7-9
CASSQGDTSSSPLHF TGCGCCAGCAGCCAAGGAGACACCAGCAGTTCACCCCTCCACTTT 15 medium-sized TRBJ1-6 NA TRBV4-1
CASSHRGSGNTIYF TGTGCCAGCAGCCACAGGGGGTCTGGAAACACCATATATTTT 14 few TRBJ1-3 TRBD1 TRBV9
CASKPGTGPSSYNEQFF TGTGCCAGTAAGCCCGGGACAGGGCCTAGCTCCTACAATGAGCAGTTCTTC 17 NA TRBJ2-1 TRBD1 TRBV19
CASRKSGGALRDTQYF TGTGCCAGCAGAAAAAGCGGGGGGGCGTTAAGAGATACGCAGTATTTT 16 NA TRBJ2-3 TRBD2 TRBV27
CASSPSDRGNYGYTF TGTGCCAGCAGTCCCTCGGACAGGGGGAACTATGGCTACACCTTC 15 NA TRBJ1-2 TRBD1 TRBV28
CAISLRGTDTQYF TGTGCCATCTCCCTTCGCGGCACAGATACGCAGTATTTT 13 NA TRBJ2-3 NA TRBV10-3
CASSDLGRRVTDTQYF TGTGCCAGCAGCGACCTGGGCAGGCGAGTCACAGATACGCAGTATTTT 16 NA TRBJ2-3 NA TRBV2
CASSHERGGKDTQYF TGTGCCAGCAGCCACGAGCGGGGGGGCAAAGATACGCAGTATTTT 15 NA TRBJ2-3 TRBD2 TRBV4-2
CASSIVPGTQNIQYF TGTGCCAGTAGTATAGTACCGGGTACCCAAAACATTCAGTACTTC 15 NA TRBJ2-4 NA TRBV19
CAWSRGETQYF TGTGCCTGGAGTCGGGGGGAGACCCAGTACTTC 11 NA TRBJ2-5 NA TRBV30